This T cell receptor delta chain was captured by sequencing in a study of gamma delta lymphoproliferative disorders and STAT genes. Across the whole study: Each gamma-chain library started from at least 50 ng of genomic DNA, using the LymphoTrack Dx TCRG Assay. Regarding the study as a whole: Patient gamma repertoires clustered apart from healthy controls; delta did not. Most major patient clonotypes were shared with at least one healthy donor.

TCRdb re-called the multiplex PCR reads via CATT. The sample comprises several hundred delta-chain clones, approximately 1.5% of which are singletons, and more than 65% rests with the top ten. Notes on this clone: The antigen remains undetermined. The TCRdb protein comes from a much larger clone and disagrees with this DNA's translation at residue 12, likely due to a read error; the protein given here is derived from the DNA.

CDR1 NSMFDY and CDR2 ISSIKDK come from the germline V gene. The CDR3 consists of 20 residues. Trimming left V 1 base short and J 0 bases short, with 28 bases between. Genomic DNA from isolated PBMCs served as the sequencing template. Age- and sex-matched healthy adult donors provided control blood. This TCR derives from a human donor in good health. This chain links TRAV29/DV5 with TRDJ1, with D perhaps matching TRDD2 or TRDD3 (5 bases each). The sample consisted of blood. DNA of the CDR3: TGTGCAGCAAGCCGATTCCTCGGGGGTACACGAACACCATACACCGATAAACTCATCTTT. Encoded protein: CAASRFLGGTRTPYTDKLIF. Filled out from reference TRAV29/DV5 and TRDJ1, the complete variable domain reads DQQVKQNSPSLSVQEGRISILNCDYTNSMFDYFLWYKKYPAEGPTFLISISSIKDKNEDGRFTVFLNKSAKHLSLHIVPSQPGDSAVYFCAASRFLGGTRTPYTDKLIFGKGTRVTVEP.